This T cell receptor beta chain was found in a study of blood T cell repertoires in COVID-19. Turning to the study itself: Sites in the United States, Italy and Spain provided acute and convalescent COVID-19 samples. T cells, B-cell-depleted T cells, or PBMCs supplied cDNA or gDNA.

Original analysis: It was from reference gene primer amplification that nucleated cell counts were estimated. Produced via immunoSEQ multiplex PCR; TCRdb's table is partial and in-frame only. V and J calls and clone size are those listed in that table; D and trimming were worked out from the DNA. The table shows some 150,000 clones, with roughly nine tenths occurring only once. This CDR3 spans 16 amino acids. The germline V gene encodes CDR1 SGHRS and CDR2 YFSETQ. The junction had 10 bases not matched to a gene; V was cut back by 3 bases and J by 5 bases. The sequencing sample was made of peripheral blood. This sequence joins TRBV5-1 and TRBJ2-1; 8 nucleotides agree with TRBD2. The sequence came from a woman aged 80 or over in a cohort sampled during active or convalescent COVID-19. DNA of the CDR3: TGCGCCAGCAGCTCCCAAGTAGCGGGGACCGACAATGAGCAGTTCTTC. Translated, it gives CASSSQVAGTDNEQFF.